Below are 2 T cell receptor beta chains sequenced from a single sample in a study of T cell changes during pregnancy in multiple sclerosis. The repertoire was sequenced with immunoSEQ multiplex PCR; TCRdb's copy has only in-frame clones and lacks some. Seen here are around 40,000 clones, roughly 93% observed once, and the top ten hold approximately 8.3%. The sequenced sample was CD8+ T cells from peripheral blood mononuclear cells, obtained in the third trimester of pregnancy. The receptors were gathered from a female donor with multiple sclerosis, enrolled in a pregnancy study.

The J gene is TRBJ1-1, the V gene TRBV27; D remains ambiguous. V was pared by 2 bases and J by 4 bases, with 8 bases between. Germline CDR1 MNHEY, CDR2 SMNVEV (reference sequence). CDR3 length: 13 residues. The DNA for the CDR3 is TGTGCCAGCAGTTTAACCGAGGGCACTGAAGCTTTCTTT. The encoded protein is CASSLTEGTEAFF.

The V call is TRBV5-1, the J call TRBJ2-7; tentative D call: TRBD1 (6 bases). There are 15 residues in the CDR3. Trimming took 0 bases from V and 5 from J, leaving 15 bases between them. Germline CDR1 is SGHRS and CDR2 is YFSETQ. CDR3 nucleotide sequence: TGCGCCAGCAGCTTGGCGGCAGGGGATGTCAACGAGCAGTACTTC. This codes for CASSLAAGDVNEQYF.